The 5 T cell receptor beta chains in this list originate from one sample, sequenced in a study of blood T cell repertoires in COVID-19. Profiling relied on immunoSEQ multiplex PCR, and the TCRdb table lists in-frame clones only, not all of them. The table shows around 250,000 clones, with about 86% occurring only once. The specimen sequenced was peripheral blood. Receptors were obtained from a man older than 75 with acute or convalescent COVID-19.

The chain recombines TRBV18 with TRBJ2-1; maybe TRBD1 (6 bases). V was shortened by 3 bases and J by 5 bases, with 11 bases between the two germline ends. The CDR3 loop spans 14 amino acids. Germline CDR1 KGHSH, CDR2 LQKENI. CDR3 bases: TGTGCCAGCTCACCCCAACAGGGAGACAATGAGCAGTTCTTC. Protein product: CASSPQQGDNEQFF. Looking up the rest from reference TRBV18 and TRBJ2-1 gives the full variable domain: NAGVMQNPRHLVRRRGQEARLRCSPMKGHSHVYWYRQLPEEGLKFMVYLQKENIIDESGMPKERFSAEFPKEGPSILRIQQVVRGDSAAYFCASSPQQGDNEQFFGPGTRLTVL.

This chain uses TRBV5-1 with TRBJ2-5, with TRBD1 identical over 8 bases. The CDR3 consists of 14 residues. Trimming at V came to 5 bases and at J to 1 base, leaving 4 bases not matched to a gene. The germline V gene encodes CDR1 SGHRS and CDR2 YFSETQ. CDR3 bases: TGCGCCAGCAGACGAGGACAGGGCCAAGAGACCCAGTACTTC. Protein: CASRRGQGQETQYF.

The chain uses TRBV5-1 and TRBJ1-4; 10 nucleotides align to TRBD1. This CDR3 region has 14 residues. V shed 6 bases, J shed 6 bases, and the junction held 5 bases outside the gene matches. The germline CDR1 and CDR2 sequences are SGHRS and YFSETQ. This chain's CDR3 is CASKVGTGDEKLFF. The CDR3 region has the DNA TGCGCCAGCAAGGTGGGGACAGGGGATGAAAAACTGTTTTTT.

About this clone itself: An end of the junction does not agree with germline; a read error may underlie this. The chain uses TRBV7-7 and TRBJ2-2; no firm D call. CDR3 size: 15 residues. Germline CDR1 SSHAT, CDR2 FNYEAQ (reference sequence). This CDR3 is CASSLTRQNTGELFF. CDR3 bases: TGTGCTAGCAGCTTAACCCGACAGAACACCGGGGAGCTGTTTTTT.

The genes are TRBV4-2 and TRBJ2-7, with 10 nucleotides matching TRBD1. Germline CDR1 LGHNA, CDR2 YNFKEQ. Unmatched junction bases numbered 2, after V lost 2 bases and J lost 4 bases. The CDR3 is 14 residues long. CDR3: CASSQRDRGYEQYF. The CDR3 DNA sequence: TGTGCCAGCAGCCAACGGGACAGGGGTTACGAGCAGTACTTC.